Sequencing of this T cell receptor beta chain was carried out in a study of cytomegalovirus exposure and HLA in healthy donors (dated by TCRdb to 2016 to 2017). Broadly, across the study: An earlier analysis of around 600 of the donors reported more than 250 Gb of sequence data and some 120 million unique TCR beta sequences from 150 million to 200 million T cells. About 280 gigabases of sequencing data and around 87 million unique TCR sequences were included in an early release covering roughly 700 HLA-typed donors. Of the 350 to 400 genotyped donors, 81% fell in the genetic ancestry cluster associated with self-reported Caucasian donors. The study aimed to test whether cataloging public T cell receptors could reveal signatures of past pathogen exposure. The study profiled the T cell repertoires of approximately 700 subjects by immunosequencing and related them to cytomegalovirus serostatus. Besides the first cohort of roughly 700 subjects, a separate validation cohort made up of roughly 130 different subjects was used. To predict cytomegalovirus infection status, the study brought together high-throughput TCR immunosequencing, statistical association of individual TCRs with disease status, and machine learning. To study patterns of TCR occurrence, a later analysis re-analyzed previously published TCR beta repertoires from 666 donors and added high-resolution HLA genotyping. The later analysis used no new phenotypic data to find candidate immune exposures, relying instead on TCR beta sequences and their occurrence across donors. To decide whether each TCR beta V gene segment behaved as functional or pseudogenic, an earlier analysis of nearly 600 of the donors relied on high-throughput TCR beta sequencing. Donor age, sex, ethnicity and CMV serostatus were compiled alongside the repertoire data. Genome-wide SNP genotypes for about 55% of the roughly 670 donors were used in a later genetic analysis, which treated that subset as a discovery cohort. All discovery cohort repertoires had been generated using a single sequencing platform. Class I and class II HLA loci were covered by the typing at four-digit resolution. Typing coverage varied by locus: about 629-640 donors for A, B, C, DRB1 and DQB1; roughly 560 for DQA1; around 570 for DPA1; roughly 450 for DPB1. Roughly five DR-DQ haplotypes were treated as single units for association and clustering because of strong linkage in the cohort. On average, about 200,000 unique TCR beta nucleotide sequences were sequenced per donor among a few hundred genotyped donors of the cohort, with about 19% of those sequences being non-productive.

Comments on this clone: The antigen it recognizes is unknown. Base qualities were left out, and no much larger clone turns up one base away.

According to the germline V gene, CDR1 reads SGHRS and CDR2 reads YFSETQ. The CDR3 runs 15 amino acids, cysteine and phenylalanine included. This entry keeps only the CDR3 DNA: 45 bases, framed from base 1. V is trimmed back by 5 bases and J by 3 bases, and the junction contains 5 bases that no gene match accounts for. To prepare the library, the immunoSEQ multiplex PCR assay was applied. A mixture of 60 forward primers for TCR Vbeta segments and 13 reverse primers for TCR Jbeta segments was used in the multiplex PCR. The CDR3 region of rearranged TCR beta genes was amplified from genomic DNA with a multiplex PCR assay. On the Illumina HiSeq System, the amplified TCR beta libraries were sequenced as 87-base-pair reads. In the authors' own workflow: In a later analysis, around 80 million unique TCR beta chains were counted across the approximately 620 repertoires, and some 10 million of these chains were shared by at least two donors. To remove PCR and sequencing errors, raw reads were error-corrected and collapsed into unique sequences using a nearest-neighbor algorithm that merged closely related sequences. To assign V, D and J gene segments, CDR3 sequences were aligned to IMGT reference sequences. For a sequence to be retained, a match of at least six nucleotides to both a V gene segment and a J gene segment was required. A rearrangement was called productive if the CDR3 had no stop codons and remained in frame with V and J, and every other rearrangement was called non-productive. CDR3 was defined by IMGT convention, running from the second conserved V-encoded cysteine to the conserved J-encoded phenylalanine. Sequences without an unambiguous match to a single V gene segment were excluded from the earlier analysis of 500 to 700 of the donors. In an earlier analysis of approximately 590 of the donors, a V segment was called functional when productive rearrangements were above 56.7%, and segregating when the standard deviation between donors exceeded 5%. A statistical classification framework was developed to diagnose cytomegalovirus status using the catalog of TCR beta chain sequences. A later analysis assigned V and J genes by comparing TCR nucleotide sequences with IMGT/GENE-DB human TR gene sequences. The TCRdist pipeline was used in a later analysis to assign CDR3 sequences and most-parsimonious VDJ recombination scenarios. In a later analysis, every TCR beta chain was defined by the combination of its CDR3 amino acid sequence and its V-gene family, and reads without a unique V-gene family were dropped. To address suspected cross-contamination and a sequencing artifact, a later analysis removed some 620 highly shared, low-generation-probability nucleotide sequences. In a later analysis, a clonal expansion index for each public chain was calculated from normalized within-repertoire ranks of inferred template counts. In a later analysis, generation probabilities were computed using a VDJ recombination model fitted to out-of-frame rearrangements, and the results were checked against IGoR. A later analysis scored TCR-TCR, TCR-HLA and TCR-CMV co-occurrence with hypergeometric tests, applying a repertoire-size bias correction to TCR pairs. In a later analysis, false discovery rates were estimated by permuting HLA or CMV assignments 20 times. In a later analysis, co-occurring TCRs were grouped with DBSCAN, and TCRdist sequence similarity was added when clustering was performed within HLA-allele-positive subsets. For co-occurrence clustering, repertoires with fewer than 30,000 or more than 120,000 public chains were excluded, along with roughly 5 repertoires with anomalous nucleotide sharing. Sourced from immuneACCESS, this table was stored by TCRdb with only in-frame sequences that have V and J called. A share of the clones is absent; for the studies checked, an unresolved V gene accounts for under half, and the remainder has no known explanation. V and J calls and clone size are copied from that table; D and trimming were computed from the DNA. The sample data list 150,000 or so clones, and approximately 82% of these were observed just once. Of the sample, about 6.1% is held by the ten largest clones.

In total, roughly 670 healthy bone marrow donors made up the cohort. At the time of sampling, every cohort member was nominally healthy, though immune exposures that went unrecorded were likely present. The donor tested CMV seropositive and was one of the 289 seropositive cohort members. A peripheral blood sample was collected from each donor, and TCR beta sequencing was performed on peripheral blood mononuclear cells. The Qiagen DNeasy Blood Extraction Kit was used to extract genomic DNA from the blood cell samples. Results the study describes overall, beyond this receptor: When HLA alleles, especially DR and DQ, strongly co-occurred, TCR associations were difficult to assign to individual alleles. Correlated functional status among segregating V segments might be attributable to linkage disequilibrium, but an unknown experimental factor could not be ruled out. An earlier analysis of some 590 of the donors showed that most TCR beta V segments appeared in productive rearrangements either about 87% or about 30% of the time, which broadly matched IMGT annotations. Presence/absence analyses assumed roughly uniform sequencing depth across donors, an assumption that may not hold. According to a later analysis, TCR association rates differed among HLA loci, with DRB1 alleles showing the most associated TCRs and HLA-C alleles showing the fewest. Cytomegalovirus status was reported to be diagnosed by the classifier with high specificity and sensitivity in both the original and validation cohorts. Several of the top co-occurrence clusters appeared to be linked to parvovirus B19, influenza, CMV and Epstein-Barr virus, according to a later analysis. The study gave a list of 150 to 200 TCR beta chains associated with cytomegalovirus. In a later genetic analysis, a missense DCLRE1C variant was associated with V-gene and J-gene trimming of TCR beta chains, and the association was replicated in an independent cohort. The 87-base-pair reads could not distinguish some IMGT-functional V segments, including TRBV6-2 and TRBV6-3, so those segments were excluded. The only immune exposure information available for the cohort was CMV serostatus. It was suggested by the authors that the approach could potentially be generalized to other disease states and immunological phenotypes. While some public TCRs were present in many individuals, most TCR sequences turned up only very rarely across donors. A few of the identified cytomegalovirus-associated TCR beta chains were confirmed in vitro to be specific for cytomegalovirus antigens. A later analysis found that most CMV-associated TCR beta chains appeared HLA-restricted, with HLA associations seemingly driven largely by CMV exposure. A cluster of highly shared sequence variants was judged likely to be a technical artifact of the sequencing pipeline. A later analysis associated about 17,000 TCR beta sequences with specific HLA alleles at a false discovery rate of 0.05. Because HLA typing was unavailable for some donors at each locus, only the typed subset was used in association tests. A later analysis found that HLA-associated TCR beta chains were more clonally expanded and had lower generation probabilities than equally common non-associated chains. Because counts were too low, about 18 rarely observed V segments, including chromosome 9 orphons, were left out of the earlier analysis of 587 of the donors. A further reported finding was that TCR beta sequences accurately predicted the HLA-A and HLA-B alleles for most subjects in the first cohort. According to a later genetic analysis, donors in an Asian-associated ancestry cluster had fewer N-insertions in productive TCRs than the approximately 610-donor mean. This cohort had only TCR beta chains sequenced, and the lack of alpha or paired-chain data limited which features could be detected.

This chain is built from TRBV5-1 and TRBJ2-1; TRBD2 aligns with 10 central bases. The clonotype comes from a woman in her 50s in good health and CMV-seropositive. Sequencing input: PBMCs. The CDR3: CASSTLAGDYNEQFF. The nucleotides are TGCGCCAGCAGTACCCTAGCGGGGGACTACAATGAGCAGTTCTTC.